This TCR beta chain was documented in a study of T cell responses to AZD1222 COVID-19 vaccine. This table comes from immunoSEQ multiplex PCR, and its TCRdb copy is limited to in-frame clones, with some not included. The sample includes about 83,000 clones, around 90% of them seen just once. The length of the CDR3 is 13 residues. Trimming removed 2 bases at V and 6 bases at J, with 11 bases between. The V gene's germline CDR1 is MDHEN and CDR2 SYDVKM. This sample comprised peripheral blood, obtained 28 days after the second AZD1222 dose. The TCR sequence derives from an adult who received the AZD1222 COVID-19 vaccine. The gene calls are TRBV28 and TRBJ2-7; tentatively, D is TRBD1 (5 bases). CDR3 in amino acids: CASSLDQGGEQYF. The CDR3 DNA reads TGTGCCAGCAGTTTAGACCAGGGCGGCGAGCAGTACTTC.